This T cell receptor (beta chain) is drawn from a study of T cells in localized non-small cell lung cancer (dated by TCRdb to between 2020 and 2021). In terms of the full investigation: The study examined T cell repertoires in approximately 240 patients with early-stage NSCLC and compared tumors with uninvolved tumor-adjacent lungs. The cohort was made up of around 220 treatment-naive NSCLC patients whose localized lung tumors had been resected. The mean age of the NSCLC patients was about 64 years, with fewer than 150 men and 95 to 110 women.

Overall study results and their limits: Multi-region tumor sequencing was not performed, so intratumor heterogeneity could not be excluded. Higher T cell density in blood was associated with longer overall survival, whereas higher clonality in adjacent lung was associated with shorter survival. The highest T cell clonality was observed in uninvolved tumor-adjacent lung, where clonality exceeded that of tumor, suggesting that antigenic responses were more focused in uninvolved tumor-adjacent lung. Of the top 100 tumor clones, a median of about 53 were detected in paired uninvolved adjacent lung; over 25 were also among that lung's top 100. Since the design was exploratory, TCR variables were selected using unadjusted p-values with no false-discovery rate correction.

Reading from cysteine to phenylalanine, the CDR3 counts 13 amino acids. Only the CDR3 region is kept as DNA, spanning 39 bases read in frame from base 1. CDR1 and CDR2 were assigned from the germline V gene as SGHDN and FVKESK. V was cut back by 6 bases and J by 1 base, leaving a gap of 9 bases between them. The immunoSEQ Assay was used to sequence TCR beta CDR3 regions from DNA. The paper's data handling went like this. To compute T cell density, TCR beta template counts were normalized to usable DNA, which was estimated by amplifying housekeeping genes. Using the preseqR package, richness was estimated by extrapolating to 120,000 templates for tissue samples and 400,000 templates for PBMC samples. Clonality was defined by subtracting Pielou's evenness from one. To identify tissue-enriched TCRs, differential abundance testing was run on productive amino-acid clonotypes with a minimum total count of 5 and an alpha of 0.1. Repertoire overlap between compartments was quantified with the Jaccard Index and Morisita Overlap Index. GLIPH grouped TCR beta CDR3s together with public tetramer-defined viral CDR3s, and a viral motif had to include at least three viral sequences and also show V-gene enrichment. TCRdb limited this immuneACCESS table to in-frame rearrangements with V and J called. A share of clones is missing; checked studies link under half to unresolved V genes, and the rest is unexplained. That table supplies the V and J calls and clone size; D and trimming were determined from the DNA. The sample has about 1,900 clones on record, about 22% of them singletons. The ten biggest clones cover roughly 7.9% of the sample.

At diagnosis, peripheral blood, uninvolved tumor-adjacent lung and tumor were collected and were preserved as a mix of fresh-frozen and FFPE material. Of note for this clone: Which antigen it targets is not known. Qualities for individual bases were not recorded, and no much larger clone is one base off.

This clonotype originated in a woman aged 35 to 69 with stage I lung adenocarcinoma. Material: lung tumor tissue, obtained before any cancer treatment. The rearrangement joined TRBV14 to TRBJ1-1, with TRBD1 perhaps the D gene, on 5 matching bases. The nucleotide sequence is given as TGTGCCAGCAGTATACAGGAGAACACTGAAGCTTTCTTT. Protein translation: CASSIQENTEAFF.